The next 22 T cell receptor beta chains were all read from a single sample in a study of T cell responses to AZD1222 COVID-19 vaccine (dated by TCRdb to 2020 to 2022). Receptors were amplified or captured by the immunoSEQ multiplex PCR assay. Held by TCRdb, this immuneACCESS table contains in-frame sequences only and omits some clones. Under half of the omission traces to an unresolved V gene where checked; the cause of the rest is unknown. Counted in this sample were about 160,000 clones; 94% of them appeared once. The ten largest clonotypes hold 1.3% of the sample. Reading the label with the study, this specimen's time point is: baseline before first vaccination. Sequenced here: peripheral blood, sampled on day 0 of AZD1222 vaccination. The receptors here all came from an adult in good health.

V and J are TRBV4-1 and TRBJ2-2; D is undetermined. V was cut by 1 base and J by 4 bases, with 1 base left in between. CDR1 and CDR2 from the germline V gene are MGHRA and YSYEKL. This CDR3 region has 12 residues. CDR3 loop: CASSQATGELFF. For the CDR3, the DNA is TGCGCCAGCAGCCAAGCCACCGGGGAGCTGTTTTTT.

The genes are TRBV29-1 and TRBJ2-1; perhaps D is TRBD1 or TRBD2 (5 bases each). V was clipped by 6 bases and J by 0 bases, with 15 bases between them. Germline lookup yields CDR1 SQVTM and CDR2 ANQGSEA. CDR3 length: 15 amino acids. The CDR3: CSVRLGASSYNEQFF. In nucleotides, the CDR3 is TGCAGCGTCCGCCTCGGGGCTAGCTCCTACAATGAGCAGTTCTTC.

V and J are TRBV18 and TRBJ1-5, with unresolved D. Trimming pared 5 bases from V and 3 bases from J, leaving 14 bases between. Germline V lookup: CDR1 KGHSH, CDR2 LQKENI. This CDR3 has 15 residues. The CDR3: CASSSLDGYNQPQHF. For the CDR3, the DNA is TGTGCCAGCTCATCGCTGGACGGCTACAATCAGCCCCAGCATTTT.

V usage is TRBV27 and J usage is TRBJ2-1; TRBD2 aligns across 9 bases. The CDR3 is 16 residues long. Germline values: CDR1 MNHEY, CDR2 SMNVEV (reference sequence). V was pared by 5 bases and J by 0 bases, with 5 bases of the junction left unmatched. DNA for the CDR3: TGTGCCAGCAGTGGGGTAGCGGGAGCCTCCTACAATGAGCAGTTCTTC. Amino acid sequence: CASSGVAGASYNEQFF.

A remark on this clone: Sequence at one end of the junction differs from germline and may be a read error. The chain uses TRBV7-2 and TRBJ2-1; 11 bases align to TRBD1. Germline-derived CDR1 and CDR2 are SGHTA and FQGNSA. This CDR3 has 14 residues. The CDR3 region is CASSSGQGANEQFF. CDR3 nucleotide sequence: TGTGCCAGTAGCTCCGGACAGGGGGCGAATGAGCAGTTCTTC. The entire variable domain, with the rest obtained from reference TRBV7-2 and TRBJ2-1, is as follows: GAGVSQSPSNKVTEKGKDVELRCDPISGHTALYWYRQSLGQGLEFLIYFQGNSAPDKSGLPSDRFSAERTGGSVSTLTIQRTQQEDSAVYLCASSSGQGANEQFFGPGTRLTVL.

The V call is TRBV7-2, the J call TRBJ2-1; D ambiguous. CDR1 and CDR2 (germline): SGHTA, FQGNSA. This CDR3 has 13 residues. The V end lost 1 base, the J end lost 4 bases, and 5 bases lay between the germline ends. CDR3 DNA sequence: TGTGCCAGCAGCTTAGTCGGTTACAATGAGCAGTTCTTC. Translating gives CASSLVGYNEQFF.

The chain couples TRBV4-1 to TRBJ1-2; 9 positions match TRBD1. V gave up 3 bases and J gave up 7 bases; unmatched junction bases: 6. This CDR3 contains 14 residues. The germline V gene has CDR1 MGHRA and CDR2 YSYEKL. CDR3 DNA: TGCGCCAGCAGCCAGACGGGACAGGGCACTGGCTACACCTTC. Translated: CASSQTGQGTGYTF.

The CDR3 nucleotides are TGTGCCAGCAGTTTGCTTTCGGGCGGGAGGTGGGATGAGCAGTTCTTC. Translation gives CASSLLSGGRWDEQFF. The V and J genes are TRBV27 and TRBJ2-1, with 8 bases aligning to TRBD2. V shed 3 bases, J shed 8 bases, and the junction held 12 bases outside the gene matches. Germline CDR1 and CDR2: MNHEY and SMNVEV (reference sequence). This CDR3 spans 16 amino acids.

The CDR3 coding sequence is TGTGCCAGCAGTGAACAGAGGGGGAGCTACACCTTC. Translating it yields CASSEQRGSYTF. The V call is TRBV25-1, the J call TRBJ1-2, with TRBD1 as a possible D gene (6 bases). The CDR3 spans 12 residues. Trimming removed 2 bases from V and 9 bases from J, with 10 bases in between. Germline V gene data show CDR1 as MGHDK and CDR2 as SYGVNS.

V gene TRBV29-1 combines with J gene TRBJ2-4, with 7 bases that match TRBD2. Germline CDR1 reads SQVTM; CDR2 reads ANQGSEA. This CDR3 comprises 13 residues. V trimming: 4 bases; J trimming: 8 bases; junction bases outside the gene matches: 8. Here the CDR3 reads CSVGFQRDDIQYF. DNA of the CDR3: TGCAGCGTTGGCTTCCAGCGGGACGACATTCAGTACTTC.

The V call is TRBV27, the J call TRBJ2-3; 8 nucleotides agree with TRBD2. This CDR3 is 15 amino acids long. The ends lost 7 bases at V and 3 bases at J; junction bases unmatched: 9. Germline values: CDR1 MNHEY, CDR2 SMNVEV (reference sequence). Here the CDR3 DNA reads TGTGCCAGCACCCGGGGGGGGGCCGGAACAGATACGCAGTATTTT. Amino acids: CASTRGGAGTDTQYF.

This clone occurred a few times. The CDR3 is CASRDLAGGGYNEQFF. CDR3 in DNA: TGTGCCAGCAGGGACCTAGCGGGAGGGGGGTACAATGAGCAGTTCTTC. The chain is built from TRBV7-8 and TRBJ2-1, with 12 bases that match TRBD2. From germline, CDR1 is SGHVS and CDR2 FQNEAQ. This CDR3 comprises 16 residues. V shed 6 bases, J shed 4 bases, and the junction held 7 bases outside the gene matches.

V is TRBV7-9 and J is TRBJ2-3; D is possibly TRBD1 (6 bases). The ends were cut back, 2 bases at V and 0 bases at J, with 15 bases in the middle. The CDR3 has 17 amino acids. Germline V CDR1 and CDR2: SEHNR, FQNEAQ (reference sequence). The CDR3 nucleotides are TGTGCCAGCAGCTTACCCGCGACAGGACCTAGCACAGATACGCAGTATTTT. The encoded protein is CASSLPATGPSTDTQYF.

The chain carries TRBV19 and TRBJ1-2, with D unresolved. The V and J ends lost 3 bases and 8 bases respectively, with 13 bases between them. Per the germline V gene, CDR1 is LNHDA and CDR2 is SQIVND (reference sequence). The CDR3 extends over 13 amino acids. CDR3 DNA: TGTGCCAGTAGTATTTCCGGGTCGTACGGCTACACCTTC. Its translation: CASSISGSYGYTF. Variable domain in full (rest from reference TRBV19 and TRBJ1-2): DGGITQSPKYLFRKEGQNVTLSCEQNLNHDAMYWYRQDPGQGLRLIYYSQIVNDFQKGDIAEGYSVSREKKESFPLTVTSAQKNPTAFYLCASSISGSYGYTFGSGTRLTVV.

This chain links TRBV7-8 with TRBJ1-5; D possibly corresponds to TRBD1 (5 bases). The germline V gene has CDR1 SGHVS and CDR2 FQNEAQ. CDR3 length: 16 residues. V lost 5 bases, J lost 2 bases, and 16 bases lay in between. The CDR3 DNA sequence: TGTGCCAGCAGCCTAACCCCAGGGTTAGGCAATCAGCCCCAGCATTTT. It encodes CASSLTPGLGNQPQHF.

The chain links TRBV3-1 (or the pseudogene TRBV3-2) to TRBJ2-3; tentative D call: TRBD1 (6 bases). The germline V gene encodes CDR1 LGHDT and CDR2 YNNKEL (reference sequence). Trimming cost V 6 bases and J 6 bases, with 13 bases left between them. This CDR3 is built from 13 residues. This CDR3 is CASSQQGHDTQYF. The DNA of the CDR3 is TGTGCCAGCAGTCAACAGGGCCATGATACGCAGTATTTT.

The chain couples TRBV12-3 or TRBV12-4 to TRBJ1-2; D is unclear. V was shortened by 10 bases and J by 8 bases, with 20 bases between the two germline ends. The CDR3 sequence is 13 residues long. This chain's CDR3 is CATSGRHLGGYTF. The CDR3 region has the DNA TGTGCCACCTCGGGCAGACATTTGGGGGGCTACACCTTC.

This clone was recorded only once. V and J are TRBV5-1 and TRBJ1-1; D ambiguous. This CDR3 has 15 residues. CDR1 SGHRS and CDR2 YFSETQ come from the germline V gene. Trimming removed 3 bases from V and 0 bases from J, with 12 bases in between. The CDR3 protein is CASSSQLDLNTEAFF. The CDR3 DNA reads TGCGCCAGCAGCTCCCAACTAGATTTGAACACTGAAGCTTTCTTT. Full variable domain (missing parts from reference TRBV5-1 and TRBJ1-1): KAGVTQTPRYLIKTRGQQVTLSCSPISGHRSVSWYQQTPGQGLQFLFEYFSETQRNKGNFPGRFSGRQFSNSRSEMNVSTLELGDSALYLCASSSQLDLNTEAFFGQGTRLTVV.

V and J are TRBV5-1 and TRBJ1-1; 8 bases map to TRBD1. This CDR3 contains 12 residues. Losses at the gene ends were 4 bases for V and 8 bases for J; bases not matched to a gene: 4. CDR1 is SGHRS, CDR2 YFSETQ, per germline. This chain's CDR3 is CASSTTGAEAFF. CDR3 nucleotides: TGCGCCAGCAGCACGACAGGGGCCGAAGCTTTCTTT. The full variable domain, rest sourced from reference TRBV5-1 and TRBJ1-1, is KAGVTQTPRYLIKTRGQQVTLSCSPISGHRSVSWYQQTPGQGLQFLFEYFSETQRNKGNFPGRFSGRQFSNSRSEMNVSTLELGDSALYLCASSTTGAEAFFGQGTRLTVV.

This clone was found a few times. The chain employs TRBV28 and TRBJ1-6; 9 nucleotides agree with TRBD1. The CDR3 has 15 residues. The trim removed 4 bases at V and 9 bases at J, leaving 7 bases unmatched. Germline V CDR1 and CDR2: MDHEN, SYDVKM. CDR3 nucleotide sequence: TGTGCCAGCAGTTCGACGGGACAGGGAATTTCACCCCTCCACTTT. Translation gives CASSSTGQGISPLHF.

The chain is built from TRBV5-4 and TRBJ2-1; 8 bases map to TRBD2. J lost 1 base, V lost 3 bases, and 6 bases had no gene match. CDR1 and CDR2 from the germline V gene are SGHNT and YYREEE (reference sequence). The CDR3 has 16 residues. The CDR3, as DNA: TGTGCCAGCAGCTCCGCCGGGACTAGGTCCTACAATGAGCAGTTCTTC. The encoded protein is CASSSAGTRSYNEQFF.

DNA of the CDR3: TGTGCCAGTAGTCCGGGACAGGGTATTTGGAACACTGAAGCTTTCTTT. Translated: CASSPGQGIWNTEAFF. The chain is built from TRBV19 and TRBJ1-1; 9 positions match TRBD1. This CDR3 is built from 16 residues. V dropped 5 bases and J dropped 1; count of bases not matched to a gene: 8. Per germline, CDR1 LNHDA and CDR2 SQIVND (reference sequence).